This T cell receptor (beta chain) was profiled in a study of naive CD8 T cells in extremely preterm neonates. Study at large: Reported adult age range differs: roughly 24-55 years versus about 19-55 years.

Peripheral blood came from healthy roughly 16-60 month-old surgical children and healthy nonsmoking adults. Sorted naive CD8+ T cell numbers ranged ~19,000 to ~110,000. Study-level results: Compared with older groups, preterm CDR3s were shorter, with fewer N additions and less trimming.

Trimming took 6 bases from V and 0 from J, leaving 13 bases between them. The germline V gene has CDR1 SGHNT and CDR2 YYREEE (reference sequence). This CDR3 region has 16 residues. The table lists this clone with a count of one. Its antigen is currently unknown. Profiled with immunoSEQ multiplex PCR; TCRdb holds only in-frame clones, not every one. The table records some 5,700 clones, approximately 97% of them present only once. This TCR came from a human donor in good health. The V gene is TRBV5-4, the J gene TRBJ2-6; D not resolved. The sample taken for sequencing was naive CD8+ T cells from blood. The CDR3 region is CASTLGVGSGANVLTF. In DNA, the CDR3 is TGTGCCAGCACCCTTGGTGTCGGCTCTGGGGCCAACGTCCTGACTTTC.